A single sample gave rise to the 22 T cell receptor beta chains below, sequenced in a study of blood T cell repertoires in COVID-19. Generated by immunoSEQ multiplex PCR, the TCRdb table keeps only in-frame clones and is missing some. Here the sample spans 200,000 to 250,000 clones, over 80% being singletons. Material: peripheral blood. All receptors come from a human donor in a cohort sampled during active COVID-19.

The chain is built from TRBV9 and TRBJ2-1; TRBD2 matches at 13 bases. CDR1 is SGDLS, CDR2 YYNGEE, per germline. Trimming removed 5 bases from V and 9 bases from J; junction bases left unmatched: 11. The CDR3 consists of 16 residues. The CDR3 DNA is TGTGCCAGCAGTTCCAGAACTAGCGGGAGGGGGTTTGAGCAGTTCTTC. Protein: CASSSRTSGRGFEQFF. Filled out from reference TRBV9 and TRBJ2-1, the complete variable domain reads DSGVTQTPKHLITATGQRVTLRCSPRSGDLSVYWYQQSLDQGLQFLIQYYNGEERAKGNILERFSAQQFPDLHSELNLSSLELGDSALYFCASSSRTSGRGFEQFFGPGTRLTVL.

The rearrangement joins TRBV7-6 to TRBJ2-7, with TRBD1 matching 8 bases. CDR1 and CDR2 from the germline V gene are SGHVS and FNYEAQ. The ends lost 6 bases at V and 3 bases at J; junction bases unmatched: 10. The CDR3 totals 15 residues. In nucleotides, the CDR3 is TGTGCCAGCAGGGAGGAACACGGGACAGGCTACGAGCAGTACTTC. It specifies CASREEHGTGYEQYF.

J is TRBJ2-7 and V is TRBV3-1 (or the pseudogene TRBV3-2); D possibly corresponds to TRBD1 (6 bases). The CDR3 length is 19 residues. Trimming pared 0 bases from V and 0 bases from J, leaving 21 bases between. The germline CDR1 and CDR2 sequences are LGHDT and YNNKEL (reference sequence). The CDR3, as DNA: TGTGCCAGCAGCCAAGATTTTGGGAAGGCTACAGGGTCCTCCTACGAGCAGTACTTC. Encoded protein: CASSQDFGKATGSSYEQYF.

The V call is TRBV18, the J call TRBJ2-7, with TRBD1 identical over 9 bases. The CDR3 extends over 15 amino acids. Germline CDR1 and CDR2: KGHSH and LQKENI. Trimming at V came to 5 bases and at J to 3 bases, leaving 8 bases not matched to a gene. The CDR3 region has the DNA TGTGCCAGCTCATCTACCGGGACAGGGAACTACGAGCAGTACTTC. The encoded protein is CASSSTGTGNYEQYF.

CDR3 protein: CASSTQGRQPQHF. CDR3 DNA sequence: TGTGCCAGCAGTACACAGGGACGACAGCCCCAGCATTTT. The rearrangement uses TRBV27 and TRBJ1-5, with a weak D call TRBD1 (6 bases). The CDR3 runs 13 residues. The germline V gene has CDR1 MNHEY and CDR2 SMNVEV (reference sequence). Trimming stripped 5 bases from V and 7 bases from J, with 12 bases between.

The chain couples TRBV4-3 to TRBJ2-7, with TRBD2 matching 13 bases. This CDR3 contains 15 residues. Germline V lookup: CDR1 LGHNA, CDR2 YSLEER. J lost 9 bases, V lost 0 bases, and 5 bases had no gene match. The CDR3 sequence is CASSQEGTSGTGQYF. CDR3 DNA: TGCGCCAGCAGCCAAGAAGGGACTAGCGGGACTGGGCAGTACTTC.

The chain links TRBV3-1 (or the pseudogene TRBV3-2) to TRBJ1-1, with D maybe TRBD1 (6 bases). With 4 bases removed from V and 10 bases from J, the gap between germline ends came to 22 bases. Germline loops: CDR1 LGHDT, CDR2 YNNKEL (reference sequence). This CDR3 is 15 amino acids long. CDR3 sequence reads: CASSPWGTRLYRAFF. As DNA, the CDR3 is TGTGCCAGCAGCCCTTGGGGGACAAGGCTTTACCGAGCTTTCTTT.

The V call is TRBV5-1, the J call TRBJ2-1, with 9 bases matching TRBD2. CDR1 and CDR2 from the germline V gene are SGHRS and YFSETQ. CDR3 length equals 15 residues. V was pared by 4 bases and J by 7 bases, with 9 bases of the junction left unmatched. The CDR3 here is CASSMVAGVRNEQFF. CDR3 nucleotides: TGCGCCAGCAGCATGGTAGCGGGAGTACGGAATGAGCAGTTCTTC.

This clone was found once. The V and J genes are TRBV30 and TRBJ1-4; perhaps TRBD1 as D (5 bases). Between the trimmed V and J ends, which lost 2 bases and 7 bases, there was a span of 11 bases. Germline lookup yields CDR1 GTSNPN and CDR2 SVGIG (reference sequence). The CDR3 totals 13 residues. The CDR3 protein is CAWSRRVGEKLFF. The CDR3 nucleotides read TGTGCCTGGAGTCGCAGGGTTGGTGAAAAACTGTTTTTT.

This chain connects TRBV5-6 to TRBJ1-2; 7 nucleotides match TRBD1. V shed 7 bases, J shed 4 bases, and the junction held 4 bases outside the gene matches. CDR1 and CDR2 (germline): SGHDT, YYEEEE. This CDR3 has 12 amino acids. The CDR3 nucleotides read TGTGCCAGCCACAGGGGCCTCTATGGCTACACCTTC. This codes for CASHRGLYGYTF.

This rearrangement joins TRBV6-5 to TRBJ1-2; D ambiguous. The germline V gene has CDR1 MNHEY and CDR2 SVGAGI. Trimming cost V 2 bases and J 7 bases, with 11 bases left between them. The CDR3 covers 13 residues. The CDR3 loop reads CASSYDLRGGYTF. The CDR3 DNA reads as TGTGCCAGCAGTTACGATCTCCGGGGTGGCTACACCTTC.

The chain has TRBV5-1 and TRBJ2-6; D gene ambiguous. Trimming removed 5 bases at V and 0 bases at J, with 21 bases between. The CDR3 extends over 19 amino acids. The V gene's germline CDR1 is SGHRS and CDR2 YFSETQ. CDR3 protein: CASRPQFSAEFSGANVLTF. The DNA of the CDR3 is TGCGCCAGCAGACCCCAATTTTCGGCGGAATTCTCTGGGGCCAACGTCCTGACTTTC.

The chain links TRBV19 to TRBJ1-2, with D maybe TRBD1 (5 bases). Germline values: CDR1 LNHDA, CDR2 SQIVND (reference sequence). CDR3 length equals 15 residues. V was shortened by 1 base and J by 4 bases, with 13 bases between the two germline ends. The CDR3 protein is CASSIVRGDRYGYTF. The CDR3 DNA is TGTGCCAGTAGTATAGTTCGGGGGGATCGCTATGGCTACACCTTC.

The chain couples TRBV19 to TRBJ1-1, with D maybe TRBD1 (5 bases). CDR1 and CDR2 (germline): LNHDA, SQIVND (reference sequence). The CDR3 has 13 residues. V was pared by 2 bases and J by 7 bases, with 11 bases between. The CDR3 here is CASSIMIDSEAFF. CDR3 nucleotides: TGTGCCAGTAGTATAATGATCGACAGTGAAGCTTTCTTT.

The rearrangement uses TRBV28 and TRBJ1-2; possible D gene TRBD1, 6 bases. The CDR3 is 16 amino acids. V dropped 3 bases and J dropped 7 bases, with 21 bases sitting between them. Germline V CDR1 and CDR2: MDHEN, SYDVKM. In DNA, the CDR3 is TGTGCCAGCAGTTTTCTACAGGGACAACAAGGGGGTGGCTACACCTTC. Translating it yields CASSFLQGQQGGGYTF.

The V gene is TRBV10-3, the J gene TRBJ1-2; D call uncertain. The CDR3 covers 15 residues. CDR1 is ENHRY, CDR2 SYGVKD, per germline. Trimming took 0 bases from V and 4 from J, leaving 12 bases between them. The CDR3 loop is CAISESSVQFYGYTF. The CDR3 nucleotides read TGTGCCATCAGTGAGTCGTCAGTACAGTTCTATGGCTACACCTTC.

This chain joins TRBV18 and TRBJ2-7; D gene uncertain. Germline V CDR1 and CDR2: KGHSH, LQKENI. V lost 5 bases to trimming and J lost 3 bases, with 17 bases between them. The length of the CDR3 is 15 residues. In DNA form, the CDR3 reads TGTGCCAGCTCAGTCGGCAGACATATAGACTACGAGCAGTACTTC. Protein product: CASSVGRHIDYEQYF.

Here the CDR3 DNA reads TGTGCCAGCAGCTTAGATAGGCTAGCGGTTTACGAGCAGTACTTC. Residues: CASSLDRLAVYEQYF. The rearrangement links TRBV7-9 to TRBJ2-7; TRBD2 matches 7 bases. The trim removed 1 base at V and 4 bases at J, leaving 7 bases unmatched. CDR3 size: 15 residues. Germline-derived CDR1 and CDR2 are SEHNR and FQNEAQ (reference sequence).

This sequence joins TRBV28 and TRBJ2-5; D is uncertain. The CDR3 is 13 residues long. In germline, CDR1 is MDHEN, CDR2 SYDVKM. Trimming pared 1 base from V and 5 bases from J, leaving 8 bases between. The CDR3 DNA reads as TGTGCCAGCAGTTTATTGAACGGTGAGACCCAGTACTTC. Protein sequence: CASSLLNGETQYF.

The rearrangement links TRBV7-9 to TRBJ1-2, with 9 bases matching TRBD1. The germline gives CDR1 SEHNR, CDR2 FQNEAQ (reference sequence). This CDR3 is built from 14 residues. Germline trimming cut 1 base from V and 3 bases from J; bases unmatched to any gene: 0. The CDR3 sequence: CASSLGQGDYGYTF. In nucleotides, the CDR3 is TGTGCCAGCAGCTTAGGACAGGGGGACTATGGCTACACCTTC.

The rearrangement joins TRBV2 to TRBJ2-3, with 11 bases matching TRBD2. V lost 7 bases and J lost 3; bases outside the gene matches: 9. Per germline, CDR1 SNHLY and CDR2 FYNNEI. The CDR3 is made up of 16 amino acids. DNA of the CDR3: TGTGCCAGCACCGACCGGCTAGCGGGAGGAACAGATACGCAGTATTTT. As protein: CASTDRLAGGTDTQYF.

V is TRBV12-3 or TRBV12-4 and J is TRBJ1-3; 7 bases line up with TRBD1. This CDR3 contains 13 residues. After removal of 6 bases from V and 8 bases from J, the junction contained 7 bases not matched to a gene. The CDR3 DNA follows: TGTGCCAGCAGCAGACAGGGCAGGGACACCATATATTTT. Protein sequence: CASSRQGRDTIYF.